Described below is a single T cell receptor beta chain sequence and its context. This record belongs to a study of T cell changes during pregnancy in multiple sclerosis. TCRdb's table, derived via immunoSEQ multiplex PCR, lists solely in-frame clones and lacks some. The data hold tens of thousands of clones, with 92% observed a single time. Trimming pared 3 bases from V and 4 bases from J, leaving 12 bases between. CDR1 SGHTA and CDR2 FQGNSA come from the germline V gene. This CDR3 comprises 15 residues. V and J are TRBV7-2 and TRBJ2-2; maybe TRBD1 (5 bases). The TCR sequence derives from a female donor in good health, enrolled as a control in a pregnancy study. Specimen: CD8+ T cells from peripheral blood mononuclear cells, collected in the third trimester of pregnancy. The CDR3 sequence: CASSLGLVGTGELFF. DNA of the CDR3: TGTGCCAGCAGCTTGGGGCTAGTGGGCACCGGGGAGCTGTTTTTT.